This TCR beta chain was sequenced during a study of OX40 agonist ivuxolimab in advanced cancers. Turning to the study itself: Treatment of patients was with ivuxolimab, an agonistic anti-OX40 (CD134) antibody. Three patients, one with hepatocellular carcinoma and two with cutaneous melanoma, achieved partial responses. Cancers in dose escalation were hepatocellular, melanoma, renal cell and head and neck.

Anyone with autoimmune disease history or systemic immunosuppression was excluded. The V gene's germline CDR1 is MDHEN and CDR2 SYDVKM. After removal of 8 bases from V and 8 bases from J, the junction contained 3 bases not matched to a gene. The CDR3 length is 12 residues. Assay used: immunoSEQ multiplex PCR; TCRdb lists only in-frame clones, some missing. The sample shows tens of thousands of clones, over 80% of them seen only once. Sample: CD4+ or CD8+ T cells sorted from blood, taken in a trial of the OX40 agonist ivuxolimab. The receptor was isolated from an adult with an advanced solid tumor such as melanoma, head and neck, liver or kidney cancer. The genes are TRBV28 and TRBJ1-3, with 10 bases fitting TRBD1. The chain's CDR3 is CASLDRGYTIYF. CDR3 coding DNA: TGTGCCAGCCTGGACAGGGGGTACACCATATATTTT.